Listed here is a single T cell receptor beta chain. Its antigen is as yet unknown. The sample belongs to a study of neoadjuvant nivolumab and ipilimumab in lung cancer. Study-level findings and limits: TCR receptors were sequenced in few samples. From pretherapy to surgery, tumor richness and clonality rose with dual therapy. Pretherapy blood TCR richness correlated positively with resected tumor richness.

Clones were read by immunoSEQ multiplex PCR, and TCRdb kept only the in-frame ones, dropping some. The repertoire includes 5,500 to 7,500 clones, around 69% of them detected once, and 3.5% to 4.5% sits in the top ten. V was shortened by 4 bases and J by 2 bases, with 20 bases between the two germline ends. Per germline, CDR1 SNHLY and CDR2 FYNNEI. This CDR3 contains 18 residues. This sequence originates from an adult with non-small cell lung cancer. Sequenced material: tumor tissue, taken after neoadjuvant nivolumab, alone or with ipilimumab, at or shortly before surgery. The V and J genes are TRBV2 and TRBJ2-2; D uncertain. The CDR3 DNA is TGTGCCAGCAGTGTAATAGGTTCCTCCGCTCAAAACACCGGGGAGCTGTTTTTT. It encodes CASSVIGSSAQNTGELFF.